The clone carrying this T cell receptor (beta chain) was seen a handful of times. The data were taken from a study of T-cell memory formation after mild COVID-19. TCRdb reprocessed the 5' RACE reads via MiXCR and lists one record per CDR3 protein. The table records about 300,000 distinct CDR3 sequences, less than 20% of them present only once. The sample was PBMCs or a T cell subset sorted from them (not recorded which). The sequence was obtained from a man younger than 30 who had mild COVID-19 (a few samples of this study predate the infection). Cell type and time point are not known.

CDR3 bases: TGTGCCAGCAGCTTAAACTCGGGGCAAATTGATACGCAGTATTTT. Protein product: CASSLNSGQIDTQYF. The chain is built from TRBV7-6 and TRBJ2-3, with D perhaps given as TRBD1 or TRBD2 (5 bases each). V shed 2 bases and J shed 6 bases, with 15 bases lying between them. CDR3 length equals 15 residues. In germline, CDR1 is SGHVS, CDR2 FNYEAQ.